The next 22 T cell receptor beta chains were all read from a single sample in a study of technical replicates of blood from several donors. The repertoire was sequenced with immunoSEQ multiplex PCR; TCRdb's copy has only in-frame clones and lacks some. The sample includes just under 100,000 clones, around 96% of them seen just once. The sequencing sample was made of T cells isolated from PBMCs. The receptors come from a human donor in good health.

To note about this clone: At one boundary the junction diverges from the germline segment, which might be a read error. The V call is TRBV7-7, the J call TRBJ2-5, with 9 bases fitting TRBD1. The CDR3 consists of 14 residues. Per the germline V gene, CDR1 is SSHAT and CDR2 is FNYEAQ (reference sequence). The CDR3 is CASSPNRGRETQYF. The CDR3 nucleotides are TGTGCTAGCAGCCCAAACAGGGGGCGAGAGACCCAGTACTTC.

This chain joins TRBV30 and TRBJ1-1, with a tentative D call TRBD1 (5 bases). The germline V gene encodes CDR1 GTSNPN and CDR2 SVGIG (reference sequence). V lost 5 bases and J lost 0, with 16 bases in between. The length of the CDR3 is 15 residues. This CDR3 reads CAWRRGVDLNTEAFF. The CDR3, as DNA: TGTGCCTGGCGAAGGGGCGTGGACCTGAACACTGAAGCTTTCTTT.

This sequence joins TRBV5-1 and TRBJ2-7; 10 bases are a match to TRBD1. The CDR3 covers 14 residues. The V gene's germline CDR1 is SGHRS and CDR2 YFSETQ. The V segment lost 3 bases and the J segment 3 bases; nucleotides outside the gene matches: 3. The CDR3 sequence: CASSSGTGVYEQYF. The CDR3 DNA sequence: TGCGCCAGCAGCTCCGGGACAGGGGTCTACGAGCAGTACTTC.

The chain joins TRBV5-1 to TRBJ2-3; 7 positions agree with TRBD2. CDR1 is SGHRS, CDR2 YFSETQ, per germline. The CDR3 has 15 amino acids. V lost 5 bases to trimming and J lost 8 bases; unmatched junction nucleotides: 14. The CDR3 DNA follows: TGCGCCAGCAGGCCGGGACTACAATACCCTCTTACGCAGTATTTT. Amino acids: CASRPGLQYPLTQYF.

V gene TRBV27 combines with J gene TRBJ1-1; 7 bases align to TRBD1. The germline V gene has CDR1 MNHEY and CDR2 SMNVEV (reference sequence). The CDR3 sequence is 17 residues long. V lost 8 bases to trimming and J lost 0 bases; unmatched junction nucleotides: 15. In nucleotides, the CDR3 is TGTGCCAGCGGGGGAGTTTTTGGACAGGCGATGAACACTGAAGCTTTCTTT. It codes for CASGGVFGQAMNTEAFF.

J is TRBJ1-2 and V is TRBV9; 8 positions agree with TRBD1. Looked up from germline, CDR1 is SGDLS and CDR2 is YYNGEE. The CDR3 length is 16 residues. The V and J ends lost 0 bases and 2 bases, in that order; junction bases with no gene match: 6. Written as DNA, the CDR3 is TGTGCCAGCAGCGTAGGGACAGGGCGTGAAAACTATGGCTACACCTTC. Translation gives CASSVGTGRENYGYTF. The whole variable domain, remainder taken from reference TRBV9 and TRBJ1-2, is DSGVTQTPKHLITATGQRVTLRCSPRSGDLSVYWYQQSLDQGLQFLIQYYNGEERAKGNILERFSAQQFPDLHSELNLSSLELGDSALYFCASSVGTGRENYGYTFGSGTRLTVV.

The chain combines TRBV6-6 with TRBJ1-5; TRBD1 is a possible D gene (5 bases). The CDR3 extends over 15 amino acids. In germline, CDR1 is MNHNY, CDR2 SVGAGI (reference sequence). Trimming pared 5 bases from V and 0 bases from J, leaving 11 bases between. The CDR3 is CASSRQTDSNQPQHF. The CDR3 region has the DNA TGTGCCAGCAGTAGACAGACCGATAGCAATCAGCCCCAGCATTTT.

The V and J genes are TRBV6-1 and TRBJ2-7; 7 bases agree with TRBD1. J was trimmed by 3 bases and V by 2 bases; bases with no gene match: 10. Germline CDR1 MNHNS, CDR2 SASEGT. The CDR3 runs to 16 residues. CDR3 residues: CASSERGTAIVYEQYF. The CDR3 DNA is TGTGCCAGCAGTGAAAGGGGGACAGCAATTGTCTACGAGCAGTACTTC.

The chain couples TRBV6-5 to TRBJ2-1, with a weak D call TRBD2 (5 bases). The CDR3 sequence is 12 residues long. Germline-derived CDR1 and CDR2 are MNHEY and SVGAGI. V lost 2 bases and J lost 8, with 7 bases in between. CDR3 amino acids: CASSYGGYEQFF. The CDR3, as DNA: TGTGCCAGCAGTTACGGAGGTTATGAGCAGTTCTTC.

The chain carries TRBV7-9 and TRBJ1-2; no clear D gene. Germline lookup yields CDR1 SEHNR and CDR2 FQNEAQ (reference sequence). The CDR3 runs to 11 residues. V lost 2 bases and J 5 bases, leaving 3 bases between the germline ends. CDR3 sequence reads: CASSLLYGYTF. The CDR3 bases are TGTGCCAGCAGCTTACTATATGGCTACACCTTC.

Regarding this clone: This sample includes further DNA sequences coding for the same CDR3. The chain joins TRBV28 to TRBJ2-2; D remains unclear. The V gene's germline CDR1 is MDHEN and CDR2 SYDVKM. CDR3 size: 14 residues. V lost 5 bases and J lost 0, with 7 bases in between. The chain's CDR3 is CASSPTSNTGELFF. CDR3 nucleotides: TGTGCCAGCAGTCCGACATCGAACACCGGGGAGCTGTTTTTT.

This chain connects TRBV7-9 to TRBJ1-1; the D is unclear. Germline CDR1 reads SEHNR; CDR2 reads FQNEAQ (reference sequence). The CDR3 consists of 14 residues. The V end was cut by 3 bases, the J end by 0 bases, with 8 bases between. The CDR3 here is CASSLTGMNTEAFF. The CDR3 DNA is TGTGCCAGCAGCTTGACGGGGATGAACACTGAAGCTTTCTTT.

CDR3 bases: TGTGCCAGAAGCCACCGACAGGGCCCCCTTAATGAAAAACTGTTTTTT. Translating gives CARSHRQGPLNEKLFF. V usage is TRBV5-3 and J usage is TRBJ1-4, with 7 positions matching TRBD1. TRBV5-3 is treated as an ORF (open reading frame) with a function not yet certain. The CDR3 is 16 amino acids. V shed 4 bases and J 4 bases; nucleotides not matched to a gene: 10.

The J gene is TRBJ1-5, the V gene TRBV4-1; no reliable D call. Trimming removed 1 base from V and 5 bases from J, with 12 bases in between. The CDR3 loop spans 15 amino acids. The germline V gene encodes CDR1 MGHRA and CDR2 YSYEKL. The CDR3 here is CASSQVYRKDQPQHF. The DNA for the CDR3 is TGCGCCAGCAGCCAAGTATACAGAAAGGATCAGCCCCAGCATTTT.

The CDR3 loop is CASSRTSGRAAGELFF. The CDR3 region has the DNA TGCGCCAGCAGCCGAACTAGCGGGAGGGCCGCCGGGGAGCTGTTTTTT. The chain uses TRBV5-1 and TRBJ2-2, with TRBD2 matching over 13 bases. With V trimmed by 4 bases and J by 6 bases, 6 bases remained unmatched. This CDR3 has 16 amino acids. CDR1 is SGHRS, CDR2 YFSETQ, per germline. Based on the CDR3 plus reference TRBV5-1 and TRBJ2-2, the full variable domain is KAGVTQTPRYLIKTRGQQVTLSCSPISGHRSVSWYQQTPGQGLQFLFEYFSETQRNKGNFPGRFSGRQFSNSRSEMNVSTLELGDSALYLCASSRTSGRAAGELFFGEGSRLTVL.

The J gene is TRBJ2-2, the V gene TRBV12-5; 8 bases fit TRBD1. The germline V gene encodes CDR1 LGHNT and CDR2 FRNRAP. Losses at the gene ends were 4 bases for V and 1 base for J; bases not matched to a gene: 8. This CDR3 is built from 17 residues. CDR3 sequence reads: CASGSMLGTGNTGELFF. The DNA for the CDR3 is TGTGCTAGTGGTTCGATGTTGGGGACAGGGAACACCGGGGAGCTGTTTTTT.

CDR3 nucleotides: TGTGCCAGCAGCATTTGGACAGGGACAACTAATGAAAAACTGTTTTTT. It codes for CASSIWTGTTNEKLFF. V gene TRBV11-2 combines with J gene TRBJ1-4, with 8 bases identical to TRBD1. The CDR3 consists of 16 residues. CDR1 and CDR2 (germline): SGHAT, FQNNGV. J was trimmed by 0 bases and V by 5 bases; bases with no gene match: 5.

V is TRBV28 and J is TRBJ2-7; TRBD1 matches at 7 bases. The CDR3 has 17 amino acids. CDR1 MDHEN and CDR2 SYDVKM come from the germline V gene. V shed 1 base and J 4 bases; nucleotides not matched to a gene: 13. The CDR3 loop is CASSLLGTGTDGYEQYF. The CDR3 region has the DNA TGTGCCAGCAGTTTATTGGGGACCGGGACAGACGGATACGAGCAGTACTTC.

The rearrangement links TRBV6-1 to TRBJ2-2, with 7 bases aligning to TRBD2. The germline V gene has CDR1 MNHNS and CDR2 SASEGT. This CDR3 is 15 amino acids long. The V gene end was trimmed by 0 bases and the J gene end by 5 bases; junction bases not matched to a gene: 3. The CDR3 spells CASSEAGLVTGELFF. CDR3 DNA sequence: TGTGCCAGCAGTGAAGCCGGACTAGTTACCGGGGAGCTGTTTTTT.

The chain uses TRBV7-6 and TRBJ1-5, with 7 bases lining up with TRBD1. Looked up from germline, CDR1 is SGHVS and CDR2 is FNYEAQ. The CDR3 has 17 residues. V lost 5 bases to trimming and J lost 6 bases; unmatched junction nucleotides: 16. The chain's CDR3 is CASSHIHRGQDLQPQHF. The CDR3 bases are TGTGCCAGCAGCCATATTCACCGAGGACAGGACCTTCAGCCCCAGCATTTT.

The chain links TRBV9 to TRBJ1-2; D unclear. The germline gives CDR1 SGDLS, CDR2 YYNGEE. Trimming took off 6 bases at V and 3 bases at J, with 9 bases between the two ends. This CDR3 is built from 12 residues. CDR3 protein: CASNSQDYGYTF. CDR3 bases: TGTGCCAGCAATTCCCAGGACTATGGCTACACCTTC.

This clone was picked up one time. At one boundary the junction diverges from the germline segment, which might be a read error. V and J are TRBV10-3 and TRBJ1-3, with D maybe TRBD1 (5 bases). The V gene's germline CDR1 is ENHRY and CDR2 SYGVKD. The CDR3 is made up of 14 amino acids. The CDR3 is CAISEGQGGYTIYF. CDR3 DNA: TGTGCCATCAGTGAGGGGCAGGGTGGATACACCATATATTTT.